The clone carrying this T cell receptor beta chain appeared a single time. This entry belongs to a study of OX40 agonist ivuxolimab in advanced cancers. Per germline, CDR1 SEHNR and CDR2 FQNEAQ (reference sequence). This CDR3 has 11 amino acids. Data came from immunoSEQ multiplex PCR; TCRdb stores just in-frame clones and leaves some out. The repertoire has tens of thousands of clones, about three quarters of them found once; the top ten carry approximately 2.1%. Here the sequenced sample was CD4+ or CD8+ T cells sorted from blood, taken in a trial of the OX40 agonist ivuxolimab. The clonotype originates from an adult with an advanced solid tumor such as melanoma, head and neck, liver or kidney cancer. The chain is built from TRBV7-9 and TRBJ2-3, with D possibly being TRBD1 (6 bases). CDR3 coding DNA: TGTGCGGGGGCCAGCACAGATACGCAGTATTTT. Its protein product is CAGASTDTQYF.